Listed below are T cell receptor beta chains from one sample, sequenced in a study of molecular identifiers for immune sequencing clone quantification. From the PCR reads, TCRdb called clonotypes with MiXCR, one entry per CDR3 protein. The table lists under 600,000 distinct CDR3 sequences, about a quarter of them singletons. Source material: naive CD8+ T cells from blood, with Jurkat cell RNA spiked in. Source of these receptors: a human donor in good health. Some libraries in this study had Jurkat cell RNA spiked in. CDR3s include the opening cysteine and the closing phenylalanine or tryptophan. D genes are given only for firm matches. Clone size is not always given. Where it is, it says once, few, many or a class for expanded clones.

abundance	v_gene	j_gene	d_gene	CDR3nt	CDR3aa
.	TRBV4-3	TRBJ2-7	TRBD1	TGCGCCAGCAGCCAAGATTGGGGGACAGCCTTATACGTGCAGTACTTC	CASSQDWGTALYVQYF
few	TRBV13	TRBJ2-1	TRBD1	TGTGCCAGCAGCTTAGCCCCCGAGGGGACAGGGAACTACAATGAGCAGTTCTTC	CASSLAPEGTGNYNEQFF
many	TRBV3-1	TRBJ1-5	TRBD1	TGTGCCAGCAGCCAAACAGGGGGTAGCAATCAGCCCCAGCATTTT	CASSQTGGSNQPQHF
few	TRBV27	TRBJ1-2	TRBD1	TGTGCCAGCAGTTTCCAGGGGGACTCTAACTATGGCTACACCTTC	CASSFQGDSNYGYTF
many	TRBV28	TRBJ2-7	.	TGTGCCAGCAGACTGCCGGGTTACTACGAGCAGTACTTC	CASRLPGYYEQYF
many	TRBV20-1	TRBJ2-7	TRBD1	TGCAGTGCTCAGGACAGGTTGGACTACGAGCAGTACTTC	CSAQDRLDYEQYF
many	TRBV7-9	TRBJ2-7	TRBD1	TGTGCCAGCAGCTCACCTGGGACAGAGACCTACGAGCAGTACTTC	CASSSPGTETYEQYF
few	TRBV2	TRBJ2-3	.	TGTGCCAGCAGTGCGGTCAGGGAAACAGATACGCAGTATTTT	CASSAVRETDTQYF
few	TRBV6-2/TRBV6-3	TRBJ1-1	.	TGTGCCAGCAGTTACGAACCCGCAGGGCCCACTGAAGCTTTCTTT	CASSYEPAGPTEAFF
.	TRBV7-2	TRBJ1-1	.	TGTGCCAGCAACCCCCAGGGTTTAAGGGCTGAAGCTTTCTTT	CASNPQGLRAEAFF
many	TRBV20-1	TRBJ2-7	TRBD1	TGCAGTGCTAGAGATGAGGCAGGGGGCCGCTACGAGCAGTACTTC	CSARDEAGGRYEQYF
many	TRBV28	TRBJ2-5	.	TGTGCCAGCAGCGCCCGACTAGGACAAGAGACCCAGTACTTC	CASSARLGQETQYF
many	TRBV7-9	TRBJ1-5	.	TGTGCCAGCAGCTTAGGGGGTTTGGGCAATCAGCCCCAGCATTTT	CASSLGGLGNQPQHF
few	TRBV27	TRBJ1-1	.	TGTGCCAGCAGTTTATCGACGAAAGGTGAAGCTTTCTTT	CASSLSTKGEAFF
.	TRBV5-6	TRBJ2-6	TRBD1	TGTGCCAGCAGCCCCCGGGACAGGGTAAATTCTGTGGGAGGGGCCAACGTCCTGACTTTC	CASSPRDRVNSVGGANVLTF
.	TRBV3-1	TRBJ2-7	TRBD1	TGTGCCAGCAGCCAAGTCCAGGGGGCGATCGAGCAGTACTTC	CASSQVQGAIEQYF
many	TRBV27	TRBJ2-7	.	TGTGCCAGCGGACCGGGACCGACCTACGAGCAGTACTTC	CASGPGPTYEQYF
many	TRBV29-1	TRBJ2-2	TRBD2	TGCAGCGCGGATAGCGGGCCGAACACCGGGGAGCTGTTTTTT	CSADSGPNTGELFF
many	TRBV5-1	TRBJ2-4	.	TGCGCCAGCAGCTTTTCTCTTAGAGAACTAGCCAAAAACATTCAGTACTTC	CASSFSLRELAKNIQYF
.	TRBV15	TRBJ2-3	.	TGTGCCACCAGCAGAGATCAAAGGACTAGCACAGATACGCAGTATTTT	CATSRDQRTSTDTQYF